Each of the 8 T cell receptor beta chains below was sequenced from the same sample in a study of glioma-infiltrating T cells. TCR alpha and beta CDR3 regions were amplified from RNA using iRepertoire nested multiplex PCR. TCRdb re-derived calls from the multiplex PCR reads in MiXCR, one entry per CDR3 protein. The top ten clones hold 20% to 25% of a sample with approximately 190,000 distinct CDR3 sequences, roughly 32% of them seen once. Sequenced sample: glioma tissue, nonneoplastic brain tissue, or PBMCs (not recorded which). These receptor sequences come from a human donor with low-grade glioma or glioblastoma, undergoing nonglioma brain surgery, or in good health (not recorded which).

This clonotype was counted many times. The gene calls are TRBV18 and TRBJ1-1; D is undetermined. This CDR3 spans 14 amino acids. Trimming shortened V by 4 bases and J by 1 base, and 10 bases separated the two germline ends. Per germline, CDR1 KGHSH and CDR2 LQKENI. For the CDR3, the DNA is TGTGCCAGCTCACTGGGAGGGCGGAACACTGAAGCTTTCTTT. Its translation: CASSLGGRNTEAFF.

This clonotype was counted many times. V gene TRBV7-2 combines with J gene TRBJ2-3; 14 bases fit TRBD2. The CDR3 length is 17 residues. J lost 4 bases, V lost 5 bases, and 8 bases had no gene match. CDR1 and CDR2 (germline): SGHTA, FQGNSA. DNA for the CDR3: TGTGCCAGCAGCAACCGACTAGCGGGAGGGATGGCAGATACGCAGTATTTT. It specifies CASSNRLAGGMADTQYF.

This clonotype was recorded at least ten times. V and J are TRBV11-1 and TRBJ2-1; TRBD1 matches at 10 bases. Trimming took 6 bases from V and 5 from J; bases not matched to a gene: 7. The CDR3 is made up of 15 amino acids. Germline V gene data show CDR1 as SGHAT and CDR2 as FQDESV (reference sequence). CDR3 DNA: TGTGCCAGCAGTCATACCGGGACAGGGGACAATGAGCAGTTCTTC. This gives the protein CASSHTGTGDNEQFF.

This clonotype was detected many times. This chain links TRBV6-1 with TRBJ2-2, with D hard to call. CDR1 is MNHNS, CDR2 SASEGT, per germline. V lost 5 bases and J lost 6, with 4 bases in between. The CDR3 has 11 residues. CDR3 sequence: CASSFSGELFF. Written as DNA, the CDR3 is TGTGCCAGCAGTTTTTCCGGGGAGCTGTTTTTT.

The CDR3 loop is CASNQGSGANVLTF. CDR3 nucleotide sequence: TGCGCCAGCAACCAGGGCTCAGGGGCCAACGTCCTGACTTTC. J is TRBJ2-6 and V is TRBV4-1, with TRBD1 as a possible D gene (5 bases). Trimming removed 7 bases from V and 4 bases from J, with 11 bases in between. The CDR3 sequence is 14 residues long. Germline values: CDR1 MGHRA, CDR2 YSYEKL.

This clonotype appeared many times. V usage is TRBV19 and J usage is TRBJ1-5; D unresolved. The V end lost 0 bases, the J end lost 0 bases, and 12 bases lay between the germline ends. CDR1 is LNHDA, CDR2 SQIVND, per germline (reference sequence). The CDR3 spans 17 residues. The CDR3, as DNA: TGTGCCAGTAGTATAGATCCCAGCAGATTTAGCAATCAGCCCCAGCATTTT. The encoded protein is CASSIDPSRFSNQPQHF. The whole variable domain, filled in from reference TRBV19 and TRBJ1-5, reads DGGITQSPKYLFRKEGQNVTLSCEQNLNHDAMYWYRQDPGQGLRLIYYSQIVNDFQKGDIAEGYSVSREKKESFPLTVTSAQKNPTAFYLCASSIDPSRFSNQPQHFGDGTRLSIL.

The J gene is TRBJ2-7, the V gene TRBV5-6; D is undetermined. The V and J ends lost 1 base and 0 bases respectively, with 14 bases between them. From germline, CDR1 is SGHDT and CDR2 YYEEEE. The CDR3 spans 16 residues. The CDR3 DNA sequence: TGTGCCAGCAGCTTGATGGAAGCAGGAAGCTCCTACGAGCAGTACTTC. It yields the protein CASSLMEAGSSYEQYF.

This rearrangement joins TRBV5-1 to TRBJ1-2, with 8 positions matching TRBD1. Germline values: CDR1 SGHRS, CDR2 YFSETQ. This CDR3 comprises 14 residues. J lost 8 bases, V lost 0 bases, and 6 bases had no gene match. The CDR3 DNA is TGCGCCAGCAGCTTGGGCCAGGGGGCTAGCGGCTACACCTTC. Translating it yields CASSLGQGASGYTF.